This TCR beta chain was sequenced in a study of CD8+CD57+ T cells in acquired aplastic anemia. Study-wide results and caveats: The same twenty-nine CD8+ CDR3 sequences occurred in patients and in controls.

Patients chosen for sequencing had CD8+CD57+ cells that had expanded, as shown by flow cytometry. Among the patients, all had severe acquired aplastic anemia. CDR3 length equals 14 residues. V was cut by 5 bases and J by 2 bases, with 12 bases left in between. Note on this clonotype: Its antigen is undetermined. Lacking the conserved final phenylalanine or tryptophan, this CDR3 likely reflects a read error.

The TCR beta profiling, which covered VDJ combination and CDR3 sequence, was carried out using genomic DNA as the template. One entry per CDR3 protein results from TCRdb running MiXCR on the reads. The data show about 150,000 distinct CDR3 sequences, roughly 49% seen once. Sample: sorted CD4+, CD8+, or CD8+CD57+ T cells (not recorded which) from PBMCs. This chain uses TRBV12-3 or TRBV12-4 with TRBJ1-2; a weak D match, TRBD1 (5 bases). The TCR was taken from a human donor with aplastic anemia. The CDR3 DNA sequence: TGTGCCAGCAGTCCGGGGACGGAGAACTATGGCTACACCCTC. This gives the protein CASSPGTENYGYTL.